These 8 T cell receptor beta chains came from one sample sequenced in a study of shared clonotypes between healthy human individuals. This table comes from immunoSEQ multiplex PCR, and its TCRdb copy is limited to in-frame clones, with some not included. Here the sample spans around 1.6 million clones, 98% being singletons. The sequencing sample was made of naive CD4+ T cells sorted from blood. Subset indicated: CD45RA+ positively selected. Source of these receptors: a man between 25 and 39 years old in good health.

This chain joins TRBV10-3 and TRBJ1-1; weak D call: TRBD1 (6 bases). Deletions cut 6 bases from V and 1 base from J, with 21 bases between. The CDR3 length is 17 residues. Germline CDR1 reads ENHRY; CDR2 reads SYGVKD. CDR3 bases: TGTGCCATCAGGGAACCTCTCGATCGGGGGGCGAACACTGAAGCTTTCTTT. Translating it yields CAIREPLDRGANTEAFF.

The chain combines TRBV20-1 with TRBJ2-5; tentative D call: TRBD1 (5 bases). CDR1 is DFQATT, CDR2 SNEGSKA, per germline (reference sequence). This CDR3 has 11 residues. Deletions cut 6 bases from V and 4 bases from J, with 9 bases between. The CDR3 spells CSAKDRETQYF. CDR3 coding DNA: TGCAGTGCCAAAGACAGAGAGACCCAGTACTTC.

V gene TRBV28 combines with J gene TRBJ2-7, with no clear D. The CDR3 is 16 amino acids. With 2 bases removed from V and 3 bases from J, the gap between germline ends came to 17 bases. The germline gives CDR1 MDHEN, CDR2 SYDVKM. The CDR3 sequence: CASSLRRSTFSYEQYF. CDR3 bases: TGTGCCAGCAGTTTAAGGAGATCAACCTTCAGCTACGAGCAGTACTTC.

CDR3 coding DNA: TGTGCCAGCAGCTTAGGGGACAGGGAGTCGCGAAAACTGTTTTTT. This encodes CASSLGDRESRKLFF. V usage is TRBV7-8 and J usage is TRBJ1-4, with TRBD1 matching over 9 bases. The ends lost 1 base at V and 10 bases at J; junction bases unmatched: 7. The CDR3 contains 15 residues. Germline assignment: CDR1 SGHVS and CDR2 FQNEAQ. The whole variable domain, remainder taken from reference TRBV7-8 and TRBJ1-4, is GAGVSQSPRYKVAKRGQDVALRCDPISGHVSLFWYQQALGQGPEFLTYFQNEAQLDKSGLPSDRFFAERPEGSVSTLKIQRTQQEDSAVYLCASSLGDRESRKLFFGSGTQLSVL.

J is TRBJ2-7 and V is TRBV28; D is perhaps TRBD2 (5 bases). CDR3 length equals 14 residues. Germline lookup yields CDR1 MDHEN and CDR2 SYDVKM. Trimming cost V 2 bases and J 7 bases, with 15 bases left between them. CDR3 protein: CASSLPERAREQYF. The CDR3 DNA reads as TGTGCCAGCAGTTTACCCGAGAGGGCAAGGGAGCAGTACTTC.

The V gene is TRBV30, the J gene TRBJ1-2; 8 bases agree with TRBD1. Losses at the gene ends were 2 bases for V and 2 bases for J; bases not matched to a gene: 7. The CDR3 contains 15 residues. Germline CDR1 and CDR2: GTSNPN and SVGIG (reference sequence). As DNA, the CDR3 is TGTGCCTGGAGTTCCGGACAGGGCTGGAACTATGGCTACACCTTC. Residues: CAWSSGQGWNYGYTF.

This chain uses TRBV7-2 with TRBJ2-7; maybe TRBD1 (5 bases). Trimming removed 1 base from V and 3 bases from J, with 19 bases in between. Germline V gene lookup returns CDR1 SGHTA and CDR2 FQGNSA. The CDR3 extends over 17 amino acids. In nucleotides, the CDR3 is TGTGCCAGCAGCTTAGTTCCCCAGGGCGCGCAATACTACGAGCAGTACTTC. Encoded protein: CASSLVPQGAQYYEQYF.

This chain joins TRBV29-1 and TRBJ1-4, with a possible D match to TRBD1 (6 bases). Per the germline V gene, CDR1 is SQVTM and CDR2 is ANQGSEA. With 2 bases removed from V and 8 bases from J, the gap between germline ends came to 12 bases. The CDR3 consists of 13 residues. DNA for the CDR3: TGCAGCGTTGAATTAGGGGGGAGGGAAAAACTGTTTTTT. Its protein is CSVELGGREKLFF.